This passage covers 12 T cell receptor beta chains from one sample sequenced in a study of shared clonotypes between healthy human individuals. Only in-frame clones appear in the TCRdb table, and some are missing; sequencing was by immunoSEQ multiplex PCR. Seen here are around 2,000,000 clones, roughly 94% observed once, and the top ten hold 0.13%. The sample taken for sequencing was naive CD4+ T cells sorted from blood. Subset here: CD45RA+ positively selected. These receptors were obtained from a man in his late teens or twenties in good health.

In its sample, this clone was seen once. The chain combines TRBV6-6 with TRBJ2-7, with 8 bases lining up with TRBD1. The CDR3 is 15 amino acids. V lost 5 bases, J lost 2 bases, and 8 bases stayed unmatched. The germline gives CDR1 MNHNY, CDR2 SVGAGI (reference sequence). CDR3 DNA sequence: TGTGCCAGCAGTCAGACAGGGGTGCCGACCTACGAGCAGTACTTC. This gives the protein CASSQTGVPTYEQYF.

The chain couples TRBV7-9 to TRBJ2-1, with TRBD2 identical over 14 bases. Trimming at V came to 9 bases and at J to 7 bases, leaving 20 bases not matched to a gene. This CDR3 spans 19 amino acids. CDR1 is SEHNR and CDR2 is FQNEAQ in the germline V gene (reference sequence). This CDR3 is CASSDQGFGLAGGENEQFF. CDR3 nucleotide sequence: TGTGCCAGTTCAGACCAGGGTTTCGGACTAGCGGGAGGAGAGAATGAGCAGTTCTTC. Full variable domain (remainder filled in from reference TRBV7-9 and TRBJ2-1): DTGVSQNPRHKITKRGQNVTFRCDPISEHNRLYWYRQTLGQGPEFLTYFQNEAQLEKSRLLSDRFSAERPKGSFSTLEIQRTEQGDSAMYLCASSDQGFGLAGGENEQFFGPGTRLTVL.

This chain joins TRBV10-3 and TRBJ2-2, with 9 bases matching TRBD1. Germline V lookup: CDR1 ENHRY, CDR2 SYGVKD. The V and J ends lost 6 bases and 7 bases, in that order; junction bases with no gene match: 6. The CDR3 length is 14 residues. The CDR3 reads CAIRGDRDNGELFF. In DNA form, the CDR3 reads TGTGCCATCAGAGGGGACAGGGATAACGGGGAGCTGTTTTTT.

The chain carries TRBV30 and TRBJ2-7, with D perhaps matching TRBD1 (6 bases). The CDR3 totals 12 residues. Deletions cut 8 bases from V and 0 bases from J, with 11 bases between. Germline assignment: CDR1 GTSNPN and CDR2 SVGIG (reference sequence). CDR3 sequence (DNA): TGTGCCAGTACCAGGGGCTCCTACGAGCAGTACTTC. This translates into CASTRGSYEQYF.

This sequence joins TRBV2 and TRBJ1-6; a weak D match, TRBD1 (5 bases). V lost 9 bases to trimming and J lost 4 bases, with 10 bases between them. The CDR3 is 13 amino acids. Germline V gene lookup returns CDR1 SNHLY and CDR2 FYNNEI. The DNA of the CDR3 is TGTGCCAGAAAACAGGAATATAATTCACCCCTCCACTTT. It encodes CARKQEYNSPLHF.

The genes are TRBV5-5 and TRBJ2-7, with 9 nucleotides matching TRBD2. The CDR3 sequence is 16 residues long. Germline trimming cut 3 bases from V and 6 bases from J; bases unmatched to any gene: 13. CDR1 is SGHKS and CDR2 is YYEKEE in the germline V gene (reference sequence). DNA for the CDR3: TGTGCCAGCAGCTCTACAGGGTCGGGACTAGCCCGCGAGCAGTACTTC. This sequence encodes CASSSTGSGLAREQYF.

This chain uses TRBV30 with TRBJ1-1; D ambiguous. Germline values: CDR1 GTSNPN, CDR2 SVGIG (reference sequence). Trimming left V 4 bases short and J 3 bases short, with 18 bases between. This CDR3 region has 15 residues. CDR3 in DNA: TGTGCCTGGATACCGCTCCTAAGGAGAGACACTGAAGCTTTCTTT. It is translated as CAWIPLLRRDTEAFF.

J is TRBJ1-3 and V is TRBV6-6; D may be TRBD1 (5 bases). CDR3 length: 14 residues. Germline CDR1 MNHNY, CDR2 SVGAGI (reference sequence). V lost 5 bases to trimming and J lost 1 base, with 9 bases between them. For the CDR3, the DNA is TGTGCCAGCAGTAACAGGTCTTCTGGAAACACCATATATTTT. Translated, it gives CASSNRSSGNTIYF.

This clone was seen once. The chain has TRBV18 and TRBJ1-2; D is unresolved. The CDR3 runs to 12 residues. V lost 3 bases to trimming and J lost 6 bases, with 8 bases between them. CDR1 and CDR2 (germline): KGHSH, LQKENI. CDR3 in amino acids: CASSPMTDGYTF. The CDR3 nucleotides are TGTGCCAGCTCACCCATGACGGATGGCTACACCTTC.

V usage is TRBV30 and J usage is TRBJ1-4; D is uncertain. Trimming took off 2 bases at V and 0 bases at J, with 16 bases between the two ends. The germline CDR1 and CDR2 sequences are GTSNPN and SVGIG (reference sequence). The CDR3 is 17 amino acids. The CDR3 nucleotides read TGTGCCTGGAGTATTACCCACAGTGATGCAACTAATGAAAAACTGTTTTTT. This translates into CAWSITHSDATNEKLFF.

The chain couples TRBV4-3 to TRBJ2-5; the D gene is possibly TRBD1 (7 bases). CDR3 length: 14 amino acids. CDR1 and CDR2 (germline): LGHNA, YSLEER. V lost 0 bases and J lost 5, with 10 bases in between. CDR3 sequence (DNA): TGCGCCAGCAGCCAAGACAGGGGGGTCGAGACCCAGTACTTC. As protein: CASSQDRGVETQYF.

This clone was seen a single time. This chain links TRBV4-1 with TRBJ2-5, with 10 bases that match TRBD2. The germline gives CDR1 MGHRA, CDR2 YSYEKL. The CDR3 totals 18 residues. Germline trimming cut 4 bases from V and 0 bases from J; bases unmatched to any gene: 11. Here the CDR3 reads CASSPRPSGGRYQETQYF. The DNA of the CDR3 is TGCGCCAGCAGCCCCCGTCCTAGCGGGGGCCGGTACCAAGAGACCCAGTACTTC.